These 30 T cell receptor beta chains share one sample of origin, sequenced in a study of regulatory T cells in long-lasting Graves disease. The sample's time point: newly diagnosed GD, antithyroid drugs for less than 3 months. RNA from PBMCs was the source of the TCR library. The TCR beta library used iRepertoire HTBI primers with Arm-PCR amplification of CDR3. One entry per CDR3 protein, called by TCRdb with MiXCR from the multiplex PCR reads. Of 400,000 to 500,000 distinct CDR3 sequences listed, 16% are singletons. This sample also belongs to another study, concerning T cells in Graves' hyperthyroidism and ophthalmopathy.

Sequencing used peripheral blood mononuclear cells (PBMCs), obtained at new diagnosis, from a patient treated with antithyroid drugs. The receptor source for this set is a young woman with Graves disease.

The chain links TRBV5-6 to TRBJ2-2; 10 positions agree with TRBD1. Germline V CDR1 and CDR2: SGHDT, YYEEEE. V shed 6 bases, J shed 3 bases, and the junction held 8 bases outside the gene matches. The CDR3 extends over 16 amino acids. The CDR3 loop reads CASTRLGTGDTGELFF. For the CDR3, the DNA is TGTGCCAGCACTCGCCTCGGGACAGGGGACACCGGGGAGCTGTTTTTT.

The chain links TRBV18 to TRBJ1-1, with 7 bases identical to TRBD1. Germline V gene lookup returns CDR1 KGHSH and CDR2 LQKENI. Trimming at V came to 4 bases and at J to 0 bases, leaving 14 bases not matched to a gene. CDR3 size: 18 residues. The CDR3 region has the DNA TGTGCCAGCTCACGAACCGGGACAGCGGCATGGATGAACACTGAAGCTTTCTTT. As protein: CASSRTGTAAWMNTEAFF.

The sample holds many counts of this clonotype. The chain is built from TRBV6-2 or TRBV6-3 and TRBJ1-1; 7 nucleotides agree with TRBD1. V shed 2 bases, J shed 0 bases, and the junction held 12 bases outside the gene matches. CDR3 length equals 18 residues. The germline V gene encodes CDR1 MNHEY and CDR2 SVGEGT. The CDR3 reads CASSYGGDREGMNTEAFF. CDR3 bases: TGTGCCAGCAGTTACGGGGGTGACAGGGAGGGGATGAACACTGAAGCTTTCTTT.

This clonotype was counted many times. The V and J genes are TRBV29-1 and TRBJ1-1; D is unresolved. With 3 bases removed from V and 0 bases from J, the gap between germline ends came to 11 bases. Germline V lookup: CDR1 SQVTM, CDR2 ANQGSEA. CDR3 size: 14 residues. The CDR3 reads CSVELAVMNTEAFF. Here the CDR3 DNA reads TGCAGCGTTGAGTTGGCTGTCATGAACACTGAAGCTTTCTTT.

This clonotype occurred a few times. The chain carries TRBV6-1 and TRBJ1-2; 9 bases map to TRBD1. The CDR3 runs 12 residues. V was clipped by 5 bases and J by 13 bases; unmatched bases: 8. Germline V gene data show CDR1 as MNHNS and CDR2 as SASEGT. As DNA, the CDR3 is TGTGCCAGCAGTAAAGGACAGGGGCCGGCCACCTTC. It translates to CASSKGQGPATF.

This clonotype was recorded many times. The chain recombines TRBV27 with TRBJ1-1; D gene uncertain. Trimming took off 2 bases at V and 5 bases at J, with 12 bases between the two ends. The germline V gene encodes CDR1 MNHEY and CDR2 SMNVEV (reference sequence). This CDR3 contains 14 residues. The DNA for the CDR3 is TGTGCCAGCAGTTTAATGAGAGGAGGGACTGAAGCTTTCTTT. The encoded protein is CASSLMRGGTEAFF.

To note about this clonotype: This could be a read error, since a much larger clone is one nucleotide away. V usage is TRBV20-1 and J usage is TRBJ2-5; D perhaps matches TRBD2 (6 bases). This CDR3 is built from 13 residues. Germline V gene data show CDR1 as DFQATT and CDR2 as SNEGSKA (reference sequence). V gave up 3 bases and J gave up 7 bases, with 15 bases separating them. CDR3 sequence: CSASRGIWGTQYF. CDR3 nucleotides: TGCAGTGCTAGCCGCGGGATTTGGGGGACCCAGTACTTC.

This clonotype was seen more than once but under ten times. The chain is built from TRBV11-1 and TRBJ2-1; D is possibly TRBD1 or TRBD2 (7 bases each). CDR1 is SGHAT, CDR2 FQDESV, per germline (reference sequence). Trimming took 5 bases from V and 6 from J, leaving 20 bases between them. The CDR3 is made up of 16 amino acids. CDR3 loop: CASSPGGAGRSNEQFF. For the CDR3, the DNA is TGTGCCAGCAGCCCAGGGGGGGCAGGGAGGAGCAATGAGCAGTTCTTC.

The sample holds many counts of this clonotype. This chain connects TRBV28 to TRBJ2-1, with 8 bases lining up with TRBD2. In germline, CDR1 is MDHEN, CDR2 SYDVKM. This CDR3 is 15 amino acids long. The ends lost 8 bases at V and 5 bases at J; junction bases unmatched: 11. In DNA form, the CDR3 reads TGTGCCAGCTTAGGCGGGAGGAACCAGGACAATGAGCAGTTCTTC. As protein: CASLGGRNQDNEQFF.

This clonotype was counted many times. The chain has TRBV20-1 and TRBJ2-2, with 8 positions matching TRBD1. The CDR3 totals 16 residues. CDR1 and CDR2 from the germline V gene are DFQATT and SNEGSKA (reference sequence). V trimming: 6 bases; J trimming: 3 bases; junction bases outside the gene matches: 12. DNA for the CDR3: TGCAGTGCCCAGCCCCCAGGGGGCAGGTACACCGGGGAGCTGTTTTTT. Residues: CSAQPPGGRYTGELFF.

The V gene is TRBV19, the J gene TRBJ2-3, with D uncertain. This CDR3 contains 15 residues. Germline CDR1 reads LNHDA; CDR2 reads SQIVND (reference sequence). Trimming shortened V by 0 bases and J by 0 bases, and 7 bases separated the two germline ends. CDR3 protein: CASSIDRASTDTQYF. In DNA, the CDR3 is TGTGCCAGTAGTATAGACCGGGCGAGCACAGATACGCAGTATTTT.

This chain joins TRBV4-3 and TRBJ2-2; maybe TRBD2 (5 bases). The CDR3 sequence is 17 residues long. V was clipped by 0 bases and J by 5 bases, with 16 bases between them. The germline V gene has CDR1 LGHNA and CDR2 YSLEER. For the CDR3, the DNA is TGCGCCAGCAGCCAAGATTTGCGGACTCGGAGGACCGGGGAGCTGTTTTTT. Protein: CASSQDLRTRRTGELFF.

The chain employs TRBV20-1 and TRBJ2-5; no definite D call. Between the trimmed V and J ends, which lost 4 bases and 1 base, there was a span of 13 bases. CDR3 length: 14 amino acids. Germline V CDR1 and CDR2: DFQATT, SNEGSKA (reference sequence). The CDR3 is CSAILLGLQETQYF. The CDR3 DNA reads TGCAGTGCTATACTTCTAGGCCTCCAAGAGACCCAGTACTTC.

At least ten counts were recorded for this clonotype. This chain connects TRBV7-9 to TRBJ2-5, with D perhaps TRBD2 (6 bases). Trimming left V 3 bases short and J 7 bases short, with 15 bases between. Germline assignment: CDR1 SEHNR and CDR2 FQNEAQ (reference sequence). This CDR3 is built from 14 residues. CDR3 nucleotides: TGTGCCAGCAGCTTCGTAGGAGGGGATGGGACCCAGTACTTC. Amino acid sequence: CASSFVGGDGTQYF. The full variable domain, completed using reference TRBV7-9 and TRBJ2-5, is DTGVSQNPRHKITKRGQNVTFRCDPISEHNRLYWYRQTLGQGPEFLTYFQNEAQLEKSRLLSDRFSAERPKGSFSTLEIQRTEQGDSAMYLCASSFVGGDGTQYFGPGTRLLVL.

The chain employs TRBV29-1 and TRBJ2-7; tentatively, D is TRBD2 (6 bases). V gave up 4 bases and J gave up 5 bases, with 18 bases separating them. Germline CDR1 is SQVTM and CDR2 is ANQGSEA. This CDR3 spans 14 amino acids. The CDR3 sequence: CSVVGTAGLDEQYF. The CDR3 bases are TGCAGCGTTGTGGGGACTGCCGGTTTGGACGAGCAGTACTTC.

This clonotype was recorded many times. The genes are TRBV6-2 or TRBV6-3 and TRBJ2-3, with D perhaps TRBD2 (6 bases). Between the trimmed V and J ends, which lost 0 bases and 1 base, there was a span of 14 bases. Germline loops: CDR1 MNHEY, CDR2 SVGEGT. CDR3 length: 17 residues. For the CDR3, the DNA is TGTGCCAGCAGTTACTCGATCGGCGGGATACGCACAGATACGCAGTATTTT. It codes for CASSYSIGGIRTDTQYF.

This clonotype showed up many times. The chain is built from TRBV6-2 or TRBV6-3 and TRBJ2-7; 8 bases line up with TRBD2. Germline CDR1 is MNHEY and CDR2 is SVGEGT. The junction had 4 bases not matched to a gene; V was cut back by 6 bases and J by 0 bases. This CDR3 has 14 residues. The CDR3 spells CASSQSGSSYEQYF. The CDR3 DNA reads as TGTGCCAGCAGCCAGAGCGGGAGCTCCTACGAGCAGTACTTC.

This clonotype appeared once. V gene TRBV20-1 combines with J gene TRBJ2-1; D gene ambiguous. The CDR3 contains 13 residues. Trimming shortened V by 3 bases and J by 4 bases, and 10 bases separated the two germline ends. Germline values: CDR1 DFQATT, CDR2 SNEGSKA (reference sequence). The CDR3 reads CSASLGSYNEQFF. The DNA for the CDR3 is TGCAGTGCTAGCCTAGGATCTTACAATGAGCAGTTCTTC.

This clonotype occurred many times. The chain combines TRBV20-1 with TRBJ2-7; 8 nucleotides align to TRBD1. The V segment lost 3 bases and the J segment 4 bases; nucleotides outside the gene matches: 5. Germline CDR1 and CDR2: DFQATT and SNEGSKA (reference sequence). This CDR3 region has 13 residues. CDR3 sequence reads: CSARSGQDYEQYF. CDR3 sequence (DNA): TGCAGTGCTAGGTCGGGACAGGATTACGAGCAGTACTTC.

Many counts were recorded for this clonotype. The chain joins TRBV14 to TRBJ2-7; 9 bases match TRBD2. The CDR3 is 15 residues long. V lost 0 bases to trimming and J lost 6 bases; unmatched junction nucleotides: 6. Germline CDR1 is SGHDN and CDR2 is FVKESK. This CDR3 is CASSQDITSGREQYF. In DNA, the CDR3 is TGTGCCAGCAGCCAAGATATCACTAGCGGGCGCGAGCAGTACTTC.

This clonotype was seen ten or more times. The chain links TRBV3-1 to TRBJ2-1; D is tentatively TRBD1 or TRBD2 (5 bases each). The CDR3 has 18 residues. V lost 0 bases and J 6 bases, leaving 21 bases between the germline ends. CDR1 is LGHDT, CDR2 YNNKEL, per germline (reference sequence). As DNA, the CDR3 is TGTGCCAGCAGCCAAGAAATCCGAAGAGGGGCCGGATCCAATGAGCAGTTCTTC. Translated: CASSQEIRRGAGSNEQFF.

The V gene is TRBV19, the J gene TRBJ2-7, with 8 bases aligning to TRBD1. The CDR3 length is 16 residues. The germline V gene encodes CDR1 LNHDA and CDR2 SQIVND (reference sequence). J gave up 6 bases and V 3 bases, and 13 bases lay outside the gene matches. CDR3 amino acids: CASSMTIGQGGGEQYF. The CDR3 region has the DNA TGTGCCAGTAGTATGACTATCGGACAGGGAGGCGGCGAGCAGTACTTC.

As for this clonotype: This may be a read error: a much more frequent sequence differs by one nucleotide. The chain is built from TRBV6-2 or TRBV6-3 and TRBJ2-7, with TRBD1 matching 7 bases. The CDR3 covers 14 residues. Looked up from germline, CDR1 is MNHEY and CDR2 is SVGEGT. V lost 8 bases, J lost 7 bases, and 14 bases stayed unmatched. In nucleotides, the CDR3 is TGTGCCAGCTCACCTCCGACAGGGAGTAATGAGCAGTACTTC. Its translation: CASSPPTGSNEQYF.

This clonotype was recorded many times. The chain uses TRBV20-1 and TRBJ2-5, with D tentatively TRBD2 (7 bases). The ends were cut back, 3 bases at V and 1 base at J, with 21 bases in the middle. Germline V gene sequence: CDR1 DFQATT, CDR2 SNEGSKA (reference sequence). The CDR3 sequence is 17 residues long. This CDR3 is CSARGEGGGTGQETQYF. The DNA for the CDR3 is TGCAGTGCTAGGGGTGAGGGGGGGGGAACAGGCCAAGAGACCCAGTACTTC.

This clonotype was seen repeatedly, ten times or more. The V call is TRBV6-5, the J call TRBJ2-1; D remains ambiguous. This CDR3 contains 14 residues. From germline, CDR1 is MNHEY and CDR2 SVGAGI. Trimming left V 1 base short and J 6 bases short, with 10 bases between. DNA for the CDR3: TGTGCCAGCAGTTACTTAAGTTCGGGCAATGAGCAGTTCTTC. This encodes CASSYLSSGNEQFF.

On this clonotype: A read error may be the cause here, since a much bigger clone is one base away. The chain combines TRBV20-1 with TRBJ2-7, with D possibly TRBD2 on 5 matching bases. The germline gives CDR1 DFQATT, CDR2 SNEGSKA (reference sequence). The CDR3 spans 13 residues. The CDR3 region is CSARDTEGYEPYF. The DNA for the CDR3 is TGCAGTGCTAGAGACACAGAGGGCTACGAGCCGTACTTC.

This clonotype was counted many times. This chain links TRBV28 with TRBJ1-2, with 7 bases matching TRBD1. With V trimmed by 6 bases and J by 4 bases, 14 bases remained unmatched. The germline V gene has CDR1 MDHEN and CDR2 SYDVKM. The CDR3 is 16 residues long. As DNA, the CDR3 is TGTGCCAGCAGCCGGGACAGTCACCTTAGTTTCTATGGCTACACCTTC. It encodes CASSRDSHLSFYGYTF.

Ten or more counts support this clonotype. The CDR3 spells CASVVGGLPNYGYTF. Here the CDR3 DNA reads TGTGCCAGCGTCGTGGGTGGGCTGCCGAACTATGGCTACACCTTC. V is TRBV28 and J is TRBJ1-2; unclear D gene. The CDR3 totals 15 residues. The germline V gene has CDR1 MDHEN and CDR2 SYDVKM. V lost 8 bases, J lost 2 bases, and 18 bases lay in between.

The V and J genes are TRBV5-1 and TRBJ2-1; 8 positions match TRBD2. CDR1 is SGHRS, CDR2 YFSETQ, per germline. The CDR3 runs 17 residues. Germline trimming cut 2 bases from V and 0 bases from J; bases unmatched to any gene: 7. CDR3 sequence reads: CASSFTSGLSSYNEQFF. The CDR3 coding sequence is TGCGCCAGCAGCTTCACTAGCGGTCTGAGCTCCTACAATGAGCAGTTCTTC.

This clonotype was counted ten times or more. This chain uses TRBV11-3 with TRBJ2-1; 8 bases agree with TRBD2. This CDR3 region has 14 residues. V was clipped by 4 bases and J by 8 bases; unmatched bases: 7. Germline V gene lookup returns CDR1 SGHNT and CDR2 YENEEA. Here the CDR3 DNA reads TGTGCCAGCAGCTCCGGACTAGCTTGGGATGAGCAGTTCTTC. Translating it yields CASSSGLAWDEQFF.